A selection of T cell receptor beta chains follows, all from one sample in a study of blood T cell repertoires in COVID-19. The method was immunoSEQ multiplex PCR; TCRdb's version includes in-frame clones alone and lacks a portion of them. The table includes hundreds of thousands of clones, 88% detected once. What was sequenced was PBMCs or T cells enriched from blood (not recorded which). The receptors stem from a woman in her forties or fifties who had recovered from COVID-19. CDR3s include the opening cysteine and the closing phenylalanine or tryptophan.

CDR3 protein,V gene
CASSPELFTEAFF,TRBV5-1
CASSYSGLAGVSEQFF,TRBV7-3
CASSLQEVNQPQHF,TRBV7-8
CAWSVRLADGELFF,TRBV30
CASSSKPGLVVENEQFF,TRBV7-9
CASSFGDRGNYGYTF,TRBV5-4
CASSLLRVHGYTF,TRBV28
CASTYRGGPNEKLFF,TRBV27
CASSQRDRGPSYEQYF,TRBV4-2
CASSYTFGGTEAFF,TRBV6-2/TRBV6-3
CASRTEGLGTDTQYF,TRBV2
CASNELSGRETQYF,TRBV6-1